This is a list of T cell receptor beta chains from one sample in a study of Tregs in tolerant kidney transplant recipients. Sequencing was performed with immunoSEQ multiplex PCR; in TCRdb, only in-frame clones are kept and a portion is missing. The table has roughly 70,000 clones, around 87% seen once. The starting material was CD4+ T cells from blood (PBMCs), obtained 6 months after the transplant. The receptor set was obtained from a human patient who received a combined kidney and bone marrow transplant. A subset of T cells may come from the graft donor. Both conserved end residues are part of each CDR3. The D gene is left open where the match is weak. Some rows mark clone size as missing; the rest say once, few, many or name a class of expanded clone.

V gene	D gene	clone size	J gene	CDR3 DNA	CDR3 protein
TRBV4-2	TRBD2	NA	TRBJ2-7	TGTGCCAGCAGCCAAGACCCAGCGGGGCGAGCCTACGAGCAGTACTTC	CASSQDPAGRAYEQYF
TRBV13	TRBD2	once	TRBJ2-1	TGTGCCAGCAGCCATCTTTTAGCGGGAGGGTTAGGGACACACCAGCAGTTCTTC	CASSHLLAGGLGTHQQFF
TRBV25-1	NA	NA	TRBJ2-1	TGTGCCAGCAGGGCCACGGGAGCTTTGTCCTACAATGAGCAGTTCTTC	CASRATGALSYNEQFF
TRBV11-1	NA	NA	TRBJ2-7	TGTGCCAGCAGCCATCCCCTTACCTTGACAGGAGCCTACGAGCAGTACTTC	CASSHPLTLTGAYEQYF
TRBV5-8	NA	NA	TRBJ2-7	TGTGCCAGCAGCTTCCAGGGGACATACTACGAGCAGTACTTC	CASSFQGTYYEQYF
TRBV21-1	NA	NA	TRBJ1-5	TGTGCCAGCAGCCCTGGCAGGGCATATAGCAATCAGCCCCAGCATTTT	CASSPGRAYSNQPQHF
TRBV2	TRBD1	NA	TRBJ1-4	TGTGCCAGCAGTGTACTACAGGGGAGGAATGAAAAACTGTTTTTT	CASSVLQGRNEKLFF
TRBV7-2	TRBD2	NA	TRBJ2-4	TGTGCCAGCAGCTTATTGGGGGGGGGTTTCGGCAAAAACATTCAGTACTTC	CASSLLGGGFGKNIQYF
TRBV28	NA	NA	TRBJ2-7	TGTGCCAGCAATATACCATCCGCGAACGAGCAGTACTTC	CASNIPSANEQYF
TRBV15	NA	NA	TRBJ1-5	TGTGCCACCAGCAGAGATTCAACAGGGAAAGATCAGCCCCAGCATTTT	CATSRDSTGKDQPQHF
TRBV7-2	TRBD1	NA	TRBJ1-1	TGTGCCAGCAGCTCACAGGGGGCAGGCACTGAAGCTTTCTTT	CASSSQGAGTEAFF
TRBV7-9	NA	NA	TRBJ1-1	TGTGCCAGCAGCGTACAGGCCATGAACACTGAAGCTTTCTTT	CASSVQAMNTEAFF
TRBV27	TRBD2	NA	TRBJ2-1	TGTGCCAGCAGAAAGACTAGCGGGAGCTCGGAGAGCAATGAGCAGTTCTTC	CASRKTSGSSESNEQFF
TRBV18	NA	NA	TRBJ1-1	TGTGCCAGCTCACAGGACAGTTTGGTGACTGAAGCTTTCTTT	CASSQDSLVTEAFF
TRBV5-4	NA	NA	TRBJ2-1	TGTGCCAGCAGATCAAGAGGGCGGGACTACAATGAGCAGTTCTTC	CASRSRGRDYNEQFF
TRBV18	NA	NA	TRBJ1-3	TGTGCCAGCTCATCGCGTGAAGCAAACTCTGGAAACACCATATATTTT	CASSSREANSGNTIYF
TRBV6-1	NA	NA	TRBJ1-1	TGTGCCAGCAGTGAAAGACGGGGAAACACTGAAGCTTTCTTT	CASSERRGNTEAFF
TRBV6-4	TRBD1	NA	TRBJ2-5	TGTGCCAGCAGTGACAGACAGGGTGAGACCCAGTACTTC	CASSDRQGETQYF
TRBV30	TRBD2	NA	TRBJ2-3	TGTGCCTGGAGTCCCCTATCCGCGGGAGGGAGGGTAGATACGCAGTATTTT	CAWSPLSAGGRVDTQYF
TRBV28	TRBD2	NA	TRBJ2-5	TGTGCCAGCAGGACCGGGGGGGGCGCAGAGACCCAGTACTTC	CASRTGGGAETQYF